Listed below are T cell receptor delta chains from one sample, sequenced in a study of Vδ1+ human thymocytes. TCRdb redid clone calling on the multiplex PCR reads using CATT. The sample contains tens of thousands of delta-chain clones, approximately 30% of which appear only once. The sample was Vdelta1+ gamma-delta thymocytes from the thymus. The source is a boy under three years old who had congenital heart surgery. CDR3s include the opening cysteine and the closing phenylalanine or tryptophan. The D gene is left open where the match is weak. Only some rows state a clone size, as once, few, many or a class for expanded clones.

few | TRDJ1 | TRDD3 | TRDV1 | CALVENGAGGILGSDKLIF | TGTGCTCTTGTGGAAAATGGCGCTGGGGGCATACTTGGCAGCGATAAACTCATCTTT
- | TRDJ1 | - | TRDV1 | CALGELMSGAPERLIF | TGTGCTCTTGGGGAACTTATGTCGGGGGCCCCAGAACGACTCATCTTT
medium-sized | TRDJ1 | - | TRDV1 | CALRTYALIQGDKLIF | TGTGCTCTTCGAACCTACGCCCTGATACAGGGCGATAAACTCATCTTT
- | TRDJ1 | TRDD3 | TRDV1 | CALGEGFRGIKSLNTDKLIF | TGTGCTCTTGGGGAAGGATTTAGGGGGATTAAGTCCCTGAACACCGATAAACTCATCTTT
- | TRDJ1 | TRDD3 | TRDV1 | CALGEKGRGYPDKLIF | TGTGCTCTTGGGGAAAAAGGAAGGGGATACCCCGATAAACTCATCTTT
- | TRDJ1 | TRDD3 | TRDV1 | CALLGQSTGDWGIWGGLIF | TGTGCTCTCCTTGGCCAATCGACAGGGGACTGGGGGATCTGGGGGGGACTCATCTTT
- | TRDJ1 | - | TRDV1 | CALGELYSSGLGYTDKLIF | TGTGCTCTTGGGGAACTCTATTCCTCGGGGTTGGGGTACACCGATAAACTCATCTTT
medium-sized | TRDJ1 | TRDD3 | TRDV1 | CALGEPTDWGILGTDKLIF | TGTGCTCTTGGGGAACCTACGGACTGGGGGATACTGGGCACCGATAAACTCATCTTT
- | TRDJ1 | TRDD3 | TRDV1 | CALGELIAGSVLLGSFFDTDKLIF | TGTGCTCTTGGGGAACTCATAGCAGGTTCCGTTCTACTGGGGTCTTTCTTTGACACCGATAAACTCATCTTT
few | TRDJ1 | TRDD3 | TRDV1 | CALGDQSPGPYWGIRGKLIF | TGTGCTCTTGGGGACCAATCTCCTGGGCCTTACTGGGGGATACGGGGTAAACTCATCTTT
- | TRDJ1 | TRDD3 | TRDV1 | CALGEFKHWGITSDKLIF | TGTGCTCTTGGGGAATTTAAACACTGGGGGATAACTTCCGATAAACTCATCTTT
- | TRDJ1 | TRDD3 | TRDV1 | CALGKKRVSYSSGVAGGYVADKLIF | TGTGCTCTTGGGAAGAAGAGGGTCTCCTACTCATCGGGGGTTGCTGGGGGATACGTCGCCGATAAACTCATCTTT
- | TRDJ1 | - | TRDV1 | CALGERHLAGGGGKLIF | TGTGCTCTTGGGGAACGGCATCTAGCCGGTGGAGGGGGTAAACTCATCTTT
few | TRDJ1 | TRDD3 | TRDV1 | CALGQPGDTPRGADKLIF | TGTGCTCTTGGACAACCGGGGGATACCCCTAGGGGCGCCGATAAACTCATCTTT
- | TRDJ1 | TRDD3 | TRDV1 | CALGELPSQVGDGRYTDKLIF | TGTGCTCTTGGGGAACTCCCTTCCCAGGTGGGGGATGGAAGATACACCGATAAACTCATCTTT
- | TRDJ1 | TRDD3 | TRDV1 | CALGEYLLRGLTGGYGTDKLIF | TGTGCTCTTGGGGAATACCTGCTGCGGGGCCTTACTGGGGGATACGGGACCGATAAACTCATCTTT
- | TRDJ1 | - | TRDV1 | CALGGPPPSGYHWHDLLIF | TGTGCTCTTGGGGGACCTCCTCCTTCCGGATACCATTGGCATGATCTACTCATCTTT
- | TRDJ1 | TRDD3 | TRDV1 | CALGARSYSGGYGYSDKLIF | TGTGCTCTTGGGGCTCGTTCCTACTCTGGGGGATACGGGTACAGCGATAAACTCATCTTT
- | TRDJ1 | - | TRDV1 | CALGEPFTGKDTDKLIF | TGTGCTCTTGGGGAACCCTTTACTGGGAAGGACACCGATAAACTCATCTTT
few | TRDJ1 | TRDD3 | TRDV1 | CALGEPTWGGDKLIF | TGCGCTCTTGGGGAACCAACCTGGGGGGGAGATAAACTCATCTTT
- | TRDJ1 | - | TRDV1 | CALGARSHTDKLIF | TGTGCTCTTGGGGCTAGGTCCCACACCGATAAACTCATCTTT
- | TRDJ1 | - | TRDV1 | CALGQKGTLRLIF | TGTGCTCTTGGACAGAAAGGGACTTTACGACTCATCTTT
many | TRDJ1 | TRDD2 | TRDV1 | CALGEGPSYRGGYTDKLIF | TGTGCTCTTGGGGAAGGTCCTTCCTACAGAGGGGGATACACCGATAAACTCATCTTT
few | TRDJ1 | - | TRDV1 | CALGELTVPTDKLIF | TGTGCTCTTGGGGAACTTACGGTTCCCACCGATAAACTCATCTTT
- | TRDJ1 | TRDD3 | TRDV1 | CALGELFRTVLGDKPPTYTDKLIF | TGTGCTCTTGGGGAACTATTTCGTACCGTACTGGGGGATAAACCACCCACGTACACCGATAAACTCATCTTT
few | TRDJ1 | TRDD3 | TRDV1 | CALGERKGPRYWGTKYTDKLIF | TGTGCTCTTGGGGAACGAAAGGGACCCCGTTACTGGGGGACAAAGTACACCGATAAACTTATCTTT
few | TRDJ1 | - | TRDV1 | CALGEVRPLPPQVGEYTDKLIF | TGTGCTCTTGGGGAAGTTCGACCCCTTCCGCCTCAAGTGGGGGAATACACCGATAAACTCATCTTT
few | TRDJ1 | TRDD3 | TRDV1 | CALGEPPPESTGGLYTDKLIF | TGTGCTCTTGGGGAACCTCCCCCTGAGAGTACTGGGGGCCTCTACACCGATAAACTCATCTTT
- | TRDJ3 | - | TRDV2 | CACDPGGSSRDTRQMFF | TGTGCCTGTGACCCCGGGGGAAGCTCCCGGGACACCCGACAGATGTTTTTC
- | TRDJ1 | - | TRDV1 | CALGVCPTPGIPYTDKLIF | TGTGCTCTTGGGGTCTGTCCTACGCCGGGGATCCCGTACACCGATAAACTCATCTTT
- | TRDJ1 | TRDD3 | TRDV1 | CALGPLYGGGVSDKLIF | TGTGCTCTTGGGCCCTTGTACGGTGGGGGAGTTTCCGATAAACTCATCTTT
- | TRDJ3 | TRDD3 | TRDV1 | CALGELFLAPLGGYSLDTRQMFF | TGTGCTCTTGGGGAACTTTTCCTAGCTCCCCTTGGGGGATACTCCTTGGACACCCGACAGATGTTTTTC
few | TRDJ1 | TRDD3 | TRDV1 | CALGVLSIGAPSTGGYASVLIF | TGTGCTCTTGGGGTACTTTCGATCGGCGCTCCCAGTACCGGGGGATACGCGAGCGTACTCATCTTT
few | TRDJ1 | TRDD3 | TRDV1 | CALGLPTPSEQYWGMYTDKLIF | TGTGCTCTTGGGCTCCCAACCCCTTCCGAACAATACTGGGGGATGTACACCGATAAACTCATCTTT
many | TRDJ1 | - | TRDV1 | CALGERNPTGAPQGKLIF | TGTGCTCTTGGGGAACGGAACCCAACGGGGGCCCCTCAGGGTAAACTCATCTTT
few | TRDJ1 | TRDD3 | TRDV1 | CALGERKEEGILSWPTKLVDKLIF | TGTGCTCTTGGGGAACGCAAGGAAGAGGGGATACTGTCTTGGCCGACAAAACTAGTAGATAAACTCATCTTT
- | TRDJ1 | - | TRDV1 | CALGEQRGKSLADKLIF | TGTGCTCTTGGGGAACAAAGGGGAAAAAGTTTAGCCGATAAACTCATCTTT
- | TRDJ1 | TRDD3 | TRDV2 | CACDALRWGSRTDKLIF | TGTGCCTGTGACGCCTTACGCTGGGGGTCTCGCACCGATAAACTCATCTTT
- | TRDJ1 | TRDD3 | TRDV1 | CALGELGGGYARLDKLIF | TGTGCTCTTGGGGAACTAGGTGGGGGATACGCCCGACTCGATAAACTCATCTTT